This is a list of T cell receptor beta chains from one sample in a study of shared T cell receptors in the human thymus. Only in-frame clones appear in the TCRdb table, and some are missing; sequencing was by immunoSEQ multiplex PCR. The sample consists of more than 550,000 clones, around 87% of them appearing once. This same sample was also taken into another study, of human thymus T cells.

The sequenced sample consisted of thymocytes. The receptors originated from a boy in the first two years of life with a congenital heart defect. CDR3s include the opening cysteine and the closing phenylalanine or tryptophan. The D gene is left open where the match is weak. Where a row states a size, it is once, few, many or the class of an expanded clone; other rows omit it.

j_call: TRBJ2-4
d_call: -
clone_size: -
v_call: TRBV15
cdr3_nt: TGTGCCACCAGCAGAGCCAACCTCCGGGAAAACATTCAGTACTTC
cdr3_aa: CATSRANLRENIQYF

j_call: TRBJ1-6
d_call: -
clone_size: -
v_call: TRBV11-2
cdr3_nt: TGTGCCAGCAGCTTAGATGGCGGAGAGGGAAGGACCTATAATTCACCCCTCCACTTT
cdr3_aa: CASSLDGGEGRTYNSPLHF

j_call: TRBJ1-2
d_call: -
clone_size: -
v_call: TRBV19
cdr3_nt: TGTGCCAGTAGTATTACAGGGAGGGACTATGGCTACACCTTC
cdr3_aa: CASSITGRDYGYTF

j_call: TRBJ1-2
d_call: -
clone_size: -
v_call: TRBV2
cdr3_nt: TGTGCCCCCATCAACGACAGACCCTATGGCTACACCTTC
cdr3_aa: CAPINDRPYGYTF

j_call: TRBJ2-1
d_call: -
clone_size: -
v_call: TRBV29-1
cdr3_nt: TGCAGCGTTGGCCGAACAACTAGGGCGGCCTCACTCAATGAGCAGTTCTTC
cdr3_aa: CSVGRTTRAASLNEQFF

j_call: TRBJ1-2
d_call: -
clone_size: -
v_call: TRBV4-1
cdr3_nt: TGCGCCAGCAGCCAAGAAGATGGGAGGAGGCAGCCCAACTATGGCTACACCTTC
cdr3_aa: CASSQEDGRRQPNYGYTF

j_call: TRBJ2-2
d_call: TRBD2
clone_size: -
v_call: TRBV4-3
cdr3_nt: TGCGCCAGCAGCCACCACCAGACTAGCGGGAGGACCGGGGAGCTGTTTTTT
cdr3_aa: CASSHHQTSGRTGELFF

j_call: TRBJ2-1
d_call: TRBD1
clone_size: -
v_call: TRBV28
cdr3_nt: TGTGCCAGCAGAAACCCGTACCGACAGGGACAGTTCTTC
cdr3_aa: CASRNPYRQGQFF

j_call: TRBJ2-7
d_call: TRBD1
clone_size: -
v_call: TRBV5-4
cdr3_nt: TGTGCCAGCAGCTTGGGACAGGGGCGATACGAGCAGTACTTC
cdr3_aa: CASSLGQGRYEQYF

j_call: TRBJ2-3
d_call: -
clone_size: -
v_call: TRBV4-3
cdr3_nt: TGCGCCAGCAGCCAAGATAAACATGGAGTGGGCACAGATACGCAGTATTTT
cdr3_aa: CASSQDKHGVGTDTQYF

j_call: TRBJ1-1
d_call: -
clone_size: once
v_call: TRBV5-1
cdr3_nt: TGCGCCAGCAGCCACAGGGCAGGGCACAGGGCCACTGAAGCTTTCTTT
cdr3_aa: CASSHRAGHRATEAFF

j_call: TRBJ2-7
d_call: -
clone_size: -
v_call: TRBV10-1
cdr3_nt: TGCGCCAGCAGTGAGAGCGGTGACGAGCAGTACTTC
cdr3_aa: CASSESGDEQYF

j_call: TRBJ2-2
d_call: TRBD2
clone_size: -
v_call: TRBV7-9
cdr3_nt: TGTGCCAGCAGCACAAGAAATGGGCTAGCGGAGAACACCGGGGAGCTGTTTTTT
cdr3_aa: CASSTRNGLAENTGELFF

j_call: TRBJ1-1
d_call: -
clone_size: -
v_call: TRBV4-1
cdr3_nt: TGCGCCAGCAGCGGGAGGGGGAACACTGAAGCTTTCTTT
cdr3_aa: CASSGRGNTEAFF

j_call: TRBJ2-1
d_call: -
clone_size: -
v_call: TRBV28
cdr3_nt: TGTGCCAGCAACACCGTAGGGGTTGAGCAGTTCTTC
cdr3_aa: CASNTVGVEQFF

j_call: TRBJ2-7
d_call: -
clone_size: once
v_call: TRBV5-4
cdr3_nt: TGTGCCAGCAGCCGGGAACCAGCCTACGAGCAGTACTTC
cdr3_aa: CASSREPAYEQYF

j_call: TRBJ2-7
d_call: -
clone_size: -
v_call: TRBV7-9
cdr3_nt: TGTGCCAGCAGCTTACCACTAATAGCTCGGGGAGATCACTACGAGCAGTACTTC
cdr3_aa: CASSLPLIARGDHYEQYF

j_call: TRBJ1-2
d_call: -
clone_size: -
v_call: TRBV4-3
cdr3_nt: TGCGCCAGCAGCCAAGATGGCGGGGTCGGAGTTGGGAGCTATGGCTACACCTTC
cdr3_aa: CASSQDGGVGVGSYGYTF

j_call: TRBJ1-5
d_call: -
clone_size: -
v_call: TRBV19
cdr3_nt: TGTGCCTCAAGTATGGGCCAGGGCGCTTATAGCAATCAGCCCCAGCATTTT
cdr3_aa: CASSMGQGAYSNQPQHF

j_call: TRBJ2-2
d_call: -
clone_size: -
v_call: TRBV5-6
cdr3_nt: TGTGCCAGCAGCTGCTCACAAGTGAACACCGGGGAGCTGTTTTTT
cdr3_aa: CASSCSQVNTGELFF

j_call: TRBJ2-3
d_call: -
clone_size: -
v_call: TRBV4-3
cdr3_nt: TGCGCCAGCAGCCAAGGTAGCCCCACAGATACGCAGTATTTT
cdr3_aa: CASSQGSPTDTQYF

j_call: TRBJ1-2
d_call: TRBD1
clone_size: -
v_call: TRBV4-1
cdr3_nt: TGCGCCAGCAGCCCTCCAGGGGGTGGTGGGGTGGATGGCTACACCTTC
cdr3_aa: CASSPPGGGGVDGYTF

j_call: TRBJ2-2
d_call: TRBD1
clone_size: -
v_call: TRBV30
cdr3_nt: TGTGCCTGGAGCCCCAACAGGGGGCCTAGCACCGGGGAGCTGTTTTTT
cdr3_aa: CAWSPNRGPSTGELFF

j_call: TRBJ1-1
d_call: -
clone_size: few
v_call: TRBV4-3
cdr3_nt: TGCGCCAGCAGCCATGGTCCAGGCTTGAACACTGAAGCTTTCTTT
cdr3_aa: CASSHGPGLNTEAFF

j_call: TRBJ1-4
d_call: -
clone_size: -
v_call: TRBV18
cdr3_nt: TGTGCCAGCTCATCCTCCGGGTTTATTAATGAAAAACTGTTTTTT
cdr3_aa: CASSSSGFINEKLFF

j_call: TRBJ1-2
d_call: TRBD1
clone_size: -
v_call: TRBV7-8
cdr3_nt: TGTGCCAGCAGCTTCCGCCGGGGTCCCGGGACAGGGAGCAATGGCTACACCTTC
cdr3_aa: CASSFRRGPGTGSNGYTF

j_call: TRBJ2-1
d_call: -
clone_size: few
v_call: TRBV18
cdr3_nt: TGTGCCAGCTCACCCAGGGCGGAGTCCTACAATGAGCAGTTCTTC
cdr3_aa: CASSPRAESYNEQFF

j_call: TRBJ2-7
d_call: TRBD2
clone_size: -
v_call: TRBV7-2
cdr3_nt: TGTGCCAGCAGTTCAAAGCGGGAGGGTCTTGCGCGGCGCTACGAGCAGTACTTC
cdr3_aa: CASSSKREGLARRYEQYF

j_call: TRBJ1-5
d_call: -
clone_size: -
v_call: TRBV18
cdr3_nt: TGTGCCAGCTCACCACAAGGGGTCAATCAGCCCCAGCATTTT
cdr3_aa: CASSPQGVNQPQHF

j_call: TRBJ1-2
d_call: TRBD1
clone_size: -
v_call: TRBV5-4
cdr3_nt: TGTGCCAGCAGCTCAACCACAGGGGGCTATGGCTACACCTTC
cdr3_aa: CASSSTTGGYGYTF

j_call: TRBJ2-1
d_call: TRBD2
clone_size: -
v_call: TRBV15
cdr3_nt: TGTGCCACCAGCAATATCCCGTCGGTTGCAGCGGGGGGGTACAATGAGCAGTTCTTC
cdr3_aa: CATSNIPSVAAGGYNEQFF

j_call: TRBJ1-1
d_call: -
clone_size: once
v_call: TRBV2
cdr3_nt: TGTGCCTACTCCATGCATCGGGCTGAAGCTTTCTTT
cdr3_aa: CAYSMHRAEAFF

j_call: TRBJ2-1
d_call: TRBD2
clone_size: -
v_call: TRBV9
cdr3_nt: TGTGCCAGCAGCGCCCCTAAGACTAGCGGATACAATGAGCAGTTCTTC
cdr3_aa: CASSAPKTSGYNEQFF

j_call: TRBJ1-3
d_call: -
clone_size: -
v_call: TRBV9
cdr3_nt: TGTGCCAGCAGCGTAGTGGACACCCCTGGAAACACCATATATTTT
cdr3_aa: CASSVVDTPGNTIYF

j_call: TRBJ1-2
d_call: TRBD1
clone_size: -
v_call: TRBV29-1
cdr3_nt: TGCAGCGTTGACACAACAGGGGGAGGACGGGGCCCCTATGGCTACACCTTC
cdr3_aa: CSVDTTGGGRGPYGYTF

j_call: TRBJ2-7
d_call: TRBD2
clone_size: -
v_call: TRBV28
cdr3_nt: TGTGCCAGCAGTTGGACTAGCGGGACCCCCAGCTACGAGCAGTACTTC
cdr3_aa: CASSWTSGTPSYEQYF

j_call: TRBJ2-2
d_call: -
clone_size: -
v_call: TRBV29-1
cdr3_nt: TGCAGCGTTGTCAGGTTCACCGGGGAGCTGTTTTTT
cdr3_aa: CSVVRFTGELFF

j_call: TRBJ1-1
d_call: TRBD1
clone_size: -
v_call: TRBV9
cdr3_nt: TGTGCCAGCAGCCCTTGGGACAGGGGATCGAACACTGAAGCTTTCTTT
cdr3_aa: CASSPWDRGSNTEAFF

j_call: TRBJ1-5
d_call: -
clone_size: -
v_call: TRBV5-8
cdr3_nt: TGTGCCAGCAGCTATGACAGGAGCAATCAGCCCCAGCATTTT
cdr3_aa: CASSYDRSNQPQHF

j_call: TRBJ2-1
d_call: TRBD2
clone_size: -
v_call: TRBV5-5
cdr3_nt: TGTGCCAGCAGCTTGTCTTTAGGTTTAGCGGGACGGTTCTTC
cdr3_aa: CASSLSLGLAGRFF

j_call: TRBJ2-7
d_call: -
clone_size: once
v_call: TRBV2
cdr3_nt: TGTGCCAGCAGCGTCTCCTACGAGCAGTACTTC
cdr3_aa: CASSVSYEQYF

j_call: TRBJ2-3
d_call: -
clone_size: -
v_call: TRBV6-6
cdr3_nt: TGTGCCAGCCTCCAATGGAGGGGCGAAAGCACAGATACGCAGTATTTT
cdr3_aa: CASLQWRGESTDTQYF

j_call: TRBJ2-3
d_call: -
clone_size: -
v_call: TRBV11-2
cdr3_nt: TGTGCCAGCAGCTTCCCCAGGGTTCATACGCAGTATTTT
cdr3_aa: CASSFPRVHTQYF